The sequence of this T cell receptor (beta chain) was determined in a study of OX40 agonist ivuxolimab in advanced cancers. Study-wide background: The dose-escalation cohort was around 83% male, with a mean age of around 60 years, ranging about 20 to 85. One hepatocellular carcinoma and two cutaneous melanoma patients partially responded.

CDR1 and CDR2 (germline): LNHNV, YYDKDF (reference sequence). V was cut by 2 bases and J by 8 bases, with 9 bases left in between. The CDR3 length is 12 residues. Only in-frame clones appear in the TCRdb table, and some are missing; sequencing was by immunoSEQ multiplex PCR. Of over 40,000 clones in the sample, roughly 80% are singletons; the top ten hold about 2.5%. The clonotype was recovered from an adult with an advanced solid tumor such as melanoma, head and neck, liver or kidney cancer. The chain recombines TRBV15 with TRBJ1-1, with D hard to call. The source was CD4+ or CD8+ T cells sorted from blood, collected in a trial of the OX40 agonist ivuxolimab. The CDR3 region has the DNA TGTGCCACCAGCAGAACTATGGGGGAAGCTTTCTTT. This translates into CATSRTMGEAFF.